This is a list of T cell receptor beta chains from one sample in a study of cytomegalovirus exposure and HLA in healthy donors. Data came from immunoSEQ multiplex PCR; TCRdb stores just in-frame clones and leaves some out. The repertoire holds 130,000 or so clones, with roughly 90% as singletons. Sequencing used PBMCs. These receptors were obtained from a woman in her forties in good health and CMV-seronegative. The CDR3 runs from the conserved cysteine through the conserved F or W. The listing skips clone size in some rows; elsewhere it reads once, few, many or a size class.

v_gene: TRBV5-4; j_gene: TRBJ1-1; abundance: NA; CDR3aa: CASSPPGDRNTEAFF
v_gene: TRBV11-1; j_gene: TRBJ2-7; abundance: NA; CDR3aa: CASSFGQAYEQYF
v_gene: TRBV28; j_gene: TRBJ2-7; abundance: NA; CDR3aa: CASSPSGRYEQYF
v_gene: TRBV19; j_gene: TRBJ2-7; abundance: few; CDR3aa: CASRASGSYEQYF
v_gene: TRBV4-1; j_gene: TRBJ1-3; abundance: NA; CDR3aa: CASSQDSVTASGNTIYF
v_gene: TRBV7-9; j_gene: TRBJ2-7; abundance: NA; CDR3aa: CASSPDSGRDGEQYF
v_gene: TRBV14; j_gene: TRBJ2-7; abundance: NA; CDR3aa: CASSPSGSRLEQYF
v_gene: TRBV7-9; j_gene: TRBJ1-1; abundance: NA; CDR3aa: CSSSLAQRTEAFF
v_gene: TRBV10-1; j_gene: NA; abundance: NA; CDR3aa: CASSTGTANYEQYF
v_gene: TRBV6-5; j_gene: TRBJ2-7; abundance: NA; CDR3aa: CASRGRDGSEQYF
v_gene: TRBV6-1; j_gene: TRBJ1-5; abundance: NA; CDR3aa: CASSRVWVDQPQHF
v_gene: TRBV2; j_gene: TRBJ2-5; abundance: NA; CDR3aa: CASSPSRDSRKTQYF
v_gene: TRBV11-2; j_gene: TRBJ1-3; abundance: NA; CDR3aa: CASSFLRGAGNTIYF
v_gene: TRBV7-2; j_gene: TRBJ2-7; abundance: few; CDR3aa: CASSSDRGEQYF
v_gene: TRBV28; j_gene: TRBJ2-7; abundance: NA; CDR3aa: CASSRPRGRGYEQYF
v_gene: TRBV27; j_gene: TRBJ1-3; abundance: NA; CDR3aa: CASSLFAPQISGNTIYF
v_gene: TRBV7-2; j_gene: TRBJ2-1; abundance: NA; CDR3aa: CASSFGIQGTEQFF
v_gene: TRBV25-1; j_gene: TRBJ1-6; abundance: NA; CDR3aa: CASRQTGAGRNSPLHF
v_gene: TRBV29-1; j_gene: TRBJ1-2; abundance: NA; CDR3aa: CSAPLQDRGDGYTF
v_gene: TRBV28; j_gene: TRBJ2-7; abundance: once; CDR3aa: CASSLISGEQYF
v_gene: TRBV6-5; j_gene: TRBJ2-5; abundance: NA; CDR3aa: CASSYWLHRVGETQYF
v_gene: TRBV15; j_gene: TRBJ2-7; abundance: NA; CDR3aa: CATSGRQSPEQYF
v_gene: TRBV7-3; j_gene: NA; abundance: NA; CDR3aa: CASSLGAEQYF
v_gene: TRBV28; j_gene: TRBJ2-5; abundance: NA; CDR3aa: CASSPSGTVETQYF
v_gene: TRBV14; j_gene: NA; abundance: NA; CDR3aa: CASSLSGGYEQYF
v_gene: TRBV30; j_gene: TRBJ1-4; abundance: NA; CDR3aa: CAWRQAGTENEKLFF
v_gene: TRBV5-1; j_gene: TRBJ1-6; abundance: NA; CDR3aa: CASSLFFPSSYNSPLHF
v_gene: TRBV28; j_gene: TRBJ2-3; abundance: NA; CDR3aa: CASSLSQPPSTDTQYF
v_gene: TRBV10-1; j_gene: NA; abundance: NA; CDR3aa: CAPKSEQYF
v_gene: TRBV7-2; j_gene: TRBJ2-3; abundance: NA; CDR3aa: CASSLSGRASTDTQYF
v_gene: TRBV2; j_gene: TRBJ2-5; abundance: NA; CDR3aa: CASSFQGRIQTQYF
v_gene: TRBV29-1; j_gene: TRBJ1-2; abundance: once; CDR3aa: CSVDPPTGGDGYTF
v_gene: TRBV2; j_gene: TRBJ2-1; abundance: NA; CDR3aa: CASRQARILSGGFYNEQFF
v_gene: TRBV18; j_gene: TRBJ2-3; abundance: NA; CDR3aa: CASSRDSFTDTQYF
v_gene: TRBV28; j_gene: TRBJ1-5; abundance: NA; CDR3aa: CASTQGWGPPQHF
v_gene: TRBV7-9; j_gene: TRBJ2-7; abundance: NA; CDR3aa: CSSSPPSGYEQYF
v_gene: TRBV4-1; j_gene: TRBJ2-1; abundance: NA; CDR3aa: CASSPLARNFPNEQFF